These 24 T cell receptor beta chains originate from one sample sequenced in a study of breast tumors, draining lymph nodes, adjacent tissues. TCRdb processed the multiplex PCR reads anew with MiXCR; each CDR3 protein has one entry. The table lists approximately 22,000 distinct CDR3 sequences, 32% of them singletons. Sequenced input: breast tumor tissue. These receptors all stem from a female donor with breast cancer. Some clones in this sample may be carry-over from other donors' samples.

This clonotype was counted a single time. Possible read error: a much larger clone is one base away. This chain joins TRBV27 and TRBJ2-7; no reliable D call. The germline gives CDR1 MNHEY, CDR2 SMNVEV (reference sequence). The CDR3 totals 12 residues. CDR3 amino acids: CVSSPNYYEQYF. CDR3 DNA sequence: TGTGTCAGCAGCCCTAATTACTACGAGCAGTACTTC.

This clonotype was observed many times. This chain uses TRBV20-1 with TRBJ2-7; D remains ambiguous. Germline V gives CDR1 DFQATT, CDR2 SNEGSKA (reference sequence). V gave up 1 base and J gave up 0 bases, with 10 bases separating them. The CDR3 has 14 amino acids. Here the CDR3 reads CSARAPTVSYEQYF. The DNA for the CDR3 is TGCAGTGCTAGAGCCCCGACTGTCTCCTACGAGCAGTACTTC.

The chain uses TRBV7-2 and TRBJ1-1; the D gene is possibly TRBD1 (5 bases). CDR3 length equals 14 residues. Germline CDR1 reads SGHTA; CDR2 reads FQGNSA. The V end lost 4 bases, the J end lost 2 bases, and 11 bases lay between the germline ends. In DNA form, the CDR3 reads TGTGCCAGCAGCTCGGACACCTACAACACTGAAGCTTTCTTT. Protein product: CASSSDTYNTEAFF.

In its sample, this clonotype is large (0.1 to 1%). The V call is TRBV4-2, the J call TRBJ1-4, with 11 bases that match TRBD1. The CDR3 is made up of 15 amino acids. The trim removed 3 bases at V and 8 bases at J, leaving 5 bases unmatched. Germline-derived CDR1 and CDR2 are LGHNA and YNFKEQ. The CDR3 reads CASSQTDRGREKLFF. The CDR3 DNA reads TGTGCCAGCAGCCAGACGGACAGGGGGCGGGAAAAACTGTTTTTT.

The V and J genes are TRBV7-9 and TRBJ1-2; 8 bases are a match to TRBD1. Germline values: CDR1 SEHNR, CDR2 FQNEAQ (reference sequence). This CDR3 region has 16 residues. Unmatched junction bases numbered 14, after V lost 5 bases and J lost 6 bases. CDR3 amino acids: CASSHPRRTGFNGYTF. The DNA for the CDR3 is TGTGCCAGCAGCCATCCGAGGAGGACAGGGTTTAATGGCTACACCTTC.

This clonotype was seen at least ten times. The gene calls are TRBV5-1 and TRBJ2-2; TRBD2 might be the D (5 bases). Trimming removed 4 bases from V and 1 base from J, with 14 bases in between. The CDR3 loop spans 16 amino acids. Germline V gene lookup returns CDR1 SGHRS and CDR2 YFSETQ. The CDR3 reads CASSPLEGLNTGELFF. For the CDR3, the DNA is TGCGCCAGCAGCCCCCTCGAGGGATTGAACACCGGGGAGCTGTTTTTT.

This clonotype turned up a few times. This sequence joins TRBV6-1 and TRBJ2-2; 7 bases are a match to TRBD1. V shed 9 bases and J 6 bases; nucleotides not matched to a gene: 10. CDR3 length equals 14 residues. The V gene's germline CDR1 is MNHNS and CDR2 SASEGT. Here the CDR3 reads CASDLTGSPGELFF. CDR3 in DNA: TGTGCCAGTGACTTGACAGGGAGCCCCGGGGAGCTGTTTTTT.

In regard to this clonotype: A read error may be the cause here, since a much bigger clone is one base away. The chain is built from TRBV7-3 and TRBJ2-5, with D tentatively TRBD2 (5 bases). From germline, CDR1 is SGHTA and CDR2 FQGTGA. V lost 1 base to trimming and J lost 2 bases, with 8 bases between them. The CDR3 loop spans 14 amino acids. CDR3 sequence: CASSLSGLQETQYF. In DNA, the CDR3 is TGTGCCAGCAGCTTAAGCGGGCTGCAAGAGACCCAGTACTTC.

This clonotype has a count of ten or more. The rearrangement uses TRBV9 and TRBJ1-6, with TRBD1 matching 7 bases. J was trimmed by 12 bases and V by 2 bases; bases with no gene match: 2. Germline loops: CDR1 SGDLS, CDR2 YYNGEE. The CDR3 consists of 12 residues. CDR3 in DNA: TGTGCCAGCAGCGTCCCAGGGGGACCCCTCCACTTT. This sequence encodes CASSVPGGPLHF.

This clonotype was counted at least ten times. The chain links TRBV19 to TRBJ1-4; D is perhaps TRBD1 (6 bases). The germline V and J ends were trimmed by 7 bases and 7 bases, with 19 bases remaining between them. There are 15 residues in the CDR3. From germline, CDR1 is LNHDA and CDR2 SQIVND (reference sequence). CDR3 residues: CASTLGQGRLEKLFF. In nucleotides, the CDR3 is TGTGCCAGTACCCTGGGGCAGGGGCGACTTGAAAAACTGTTTTTT. The entire variable domain, with the rest obtained from reference TRBV19 and TRBJ1-4, is as follows: DGGITQSPKYLFRKEGQNVTLSCEQNLNHDAMYWYRQDPGQGLRLIYYSQIVNDFQKGDIAEGYSVSREKKESFPLTVTSAQKNPTAFYLCASTLGQGRLEKLFFGSGTQLSVL.

The V call is TRBV20-1, the J call TRBJ1-6, with unresolved D. V was pared by 0 bases and J by 10 bases, with 16 bases between. This CDR3 spans 15 amino acids. CDR1 DFQATT and CDR2 SNEGSKA come from the germline V gene (reference sequence). CDR3 region: CSARDLWPIGSPLHF. In DNA, the CDR3 is TGCAGTGCTAGAGATCTGTGGCCTATCGGATCACCCCTCCACTTT.

By proportion, this clonotype is medium-sized (0.01 to 0.1%). The chain employs TRBV3-1 and TRBJ2-7, with D perhaps given as TRBD1 or TRBD2 (6 bases each). The CDR3 totals 14 residues. Trimming pared 2 bases from V and 5 bases from J, leaving 13 bases between. Germline V lookup: CDR1 LGHDT, CDR2 YNNKEL (reference sequence). This chain's CDR3 is CASSQRGDLHEQYF. The DNA of the CDR3 is TGTGCCAGCAGCCAAAGGGGGGACCTCCACGAGCAGTACTTC.

The sample holds a few counts of this clonotype. This CDR3 is CASSLWQENYHGYTF. Written as DNA, the CDR3 is TGTGCCAGCAGTTTATGGCAGGAGAACTATCATGGCTACACCTTC. The V gene is TRBV28, the J gene TRBJ1-2; D gene uncertain. The CDR3 consists of 15 residues. Per germline, CDR1 MDHEN and CDR2 SYDVKM. With 0 bases removed from V and 6 bases from J, the gap between germline ends came to 14 bases.

In its sample, this clonotype was seen many times. V and J are TRBV19 and TRBJ2-2, with TRBD2 as a possible D gene (6 bases). Trimming took 7 bases from V and 1 from J, leaving 16 bases between them. This CDR3 region has 16 residues. CDR1 is LNHDA and CDR2 is SQIVND in the germline V gene (reference sequence). The CDR3 nucleotides read TGTGCCAGTATCCGATCGGTCGGGGGGAACACCGGGGAGCTGTTTTTT. It translates to CASIRSVGGNTGELFF.

Ten or more counts support this clonotype. J is TRBJ2-5 and V is TRBV11-1; no clear D gene. The germline CDR1 and CDR2 sequences are SGHAT and FQDESV (reference sequence). The CDR3 runs 15 residues. Between the trimmed V and J ends, which lost 5 bases and 5 bases, there was a span of 18 bases. The CDR3 is CASSERRIHGETQYF. The CDR3, as DNA: TGTGCCAGCAGCGAGCGACGGATACACGGGGAGACCCAGTACTTC.

This clonotype has a count of ten or more. The chain recombines TRBV10-3 with TRBJ2-7, with 10 nucleotides matching TRBD2. This CDR3 is 14 amino acids long. The V segment lost 2 bases and the J segment 5 bases; nucleotides outside the gene matches: 3. Germline CDR1 and CDR2: ENHRY and SYGVKD. CDR3 sequence: CAISEHLAGDEQYF. CDR3 sequence (DNA): TGTGCCATCAGTGAGCATCTAGCGGGAGACGAGCAGTACTTC.

In this sample, this clonotype turned up many times. V is TRBV5-1 and J is TRBJ2-3, with a possible D match to TRBD2 (6 bases). The V end lost 2 bases, the J end lost 2 bases, and 12 bases lay between the germline ends. This CDR3 comprises 15 residues. CDR1 is SGHRS, CDR2 YFSETQ, per germline. The CDR3 region is CASSFRGWVTDTQYF. The CDR3 coding sequence is TGCGCCAGCAGCTTTCGGGGGTGGGTCACAGATACGCAGTATTTT.

This clonotype was picked up many times. The chain recombines TRBV11-3 with TRBJ2-1; unclear D gene. V was trimmed by 1 base and J by 3 bases, leaving 4 bases between them. CDR3 size: 13 residues. Germline V gene lookup returns CDR1 SGHNT and CDR2 YENEEA. CDR3 in amino acids: CASSLVFYNEQFF. The CDR3 nucleotides read TGTGCCAGCAGCTTAGTGTTCTACAATGAGCAGTTCTTC.

This clonotype has at least ten counts. As DNA, the CDR3 is TGTGCCAGCAGCTTCTCCGGACAGGGTGCTAACTATGGCTACACCTTC. Protein: CASSFSGQGANYGYTF. This rearrangement joins TRBV7-2 to TRBJ1-2, with TRBD1 matching over 8 bases. This CDR3 spans 16 amino acids. V shed 3 bases and J 0 bases; nucleotides not matched to a gene: 6. Germline CDR1 is SGHTA and CDR2 is FQGNSA.

The chain uses TRBV7-2 and TRBJ2-7, with unresolved D. Trimming removed 2 bases from V and 2 bases from J, with 7 bases in between. CDR1 is SGHTA and CDR2 is FQGNSA in the germline V gene. CDR3 length: 13 residues. The CDR3 sequence: CASSLSLAYEQYF. CDR3 in DNA: TGTGCCAGCAGCTTAAGCTTAGCCTACGAGCAGTACTTC. The variable domain in full, with the rest retrieved from reference TRBV7-2 and TRBJ2-7, is GAGVSQSPSNKVTEKGKDVELRCDPISGHTALYWYRQSLGQGLEFLIYFQGNSAPDKSGLPSDRFSAERTGGSVSTLTIQRTQQEDSAVYLCASSLSLAYEQYFGPGTRLTVT.

The table lists this clonotype with many counts. This chain joins TRBV30 and TRBJ2-4; D gene unclear. The CDR3 runs to 11 residues. V lost 5 bases and J lost 12, with 14 bases in between. Per the germline V gene, CDR1 is GTSNPN and CDR2 is SVGIG (reference sequence). CDR3 in amino acids: CAWALGSSQYF. The CDR3 DNA reads as TGTGCCTGGGCATTGGGGTCCTCTCAGTACTTC.

This clonotype was counted ten times or more. The V call is TRBV4-3, the J call TRBJ2-1; 10 bases are a match to TRBD1. Germline V gives CDR1 LGHNA, CDR2 YSLEER. The CDR3 spans 15 residues. The V segment lost 4 bases and the J segment 9 bases; nucleotides outside the gene matches: 9. The CDR3 here is CASSLDRGLGTEQFF. CDR3 coding DNA: TGCGCCAGCAGCCTTGACAGGGGGCTTGGGACTGAGCAGTTCTTC.

Concerning this clonotype itself: A much larger clone lies one base from this, so it may be a read error. The chain recombines TRBV20-1 with TRBJ2-1; 7 nucleotides line up with TRBD2. Germline CDR1 and CDR2: DFQATT and SNEGSKA (reference sequence). This CDR3 is 14 amino acids long. Losses at the gene ends were 5 bases for V and 4 bases for J; bases not matched to a gene: 8. CDR3 in amino acids: CSAEKASGYNEQFF. CDR3 DNA sequence: TGCAGTGCTGAAAAGGCTAGCGGTTACAATGAGCAGTTCTTC.

Ten or more counts support this clonotype. The chain links TRBV9 to TRBJ2-3; 7 nucleotides line up with TRBD2. The junction had 6 bases not matched to a gene; V was cut back by 5 bases and J by 0 bases. The CDR3 runs to 15 residues. The germline gives CDR1 SGDLS, CDR2 YYNGEE. CDR3 sequence: CASRKAGLSTDTQYF. CDR3 DNA: TGTGCCAGCAGGAAGGCGGGACTAAGCACAGATACGCAGTATTTT.